A selection of T cell receptor beta chains follows, all from one sample in a study of graft-versus-host responses after intestinal transplantation. Some clones are missing from TCRdb's copy, which holds only in-frame ones; the method was immunoSEQ multiplex PCR. The sample comprises under 150,000 clones, about 95% of which are singletons, and around 3% rests with the top ten. Their specific antigens are unknown. Sequences were derived from unstimulated CD8+ T cells sorted from spleen or lymph node cells, sampled before intestinal transplant. The source of these receptors is a human donor who received an intestinal transplant. Each CDR3 is given with its conserved first and last residue. The order of the fields is V gene, clone size, J gene, CDR3 length, D gene, CDR3 DNA, CDR3 protein. D genes are given only for firm matches. A row's size may be missing; if present it is once, few, many or a size class.

>TRBV4-1|once|TRBJ1-5|15|-
TGCGCCAGCAGCCAAGATGACGGGTACAATCAGCCCCAGCATTTT
CASSQDDGYNQPQHF
>TRBV6-5|-|TRBJ2-1|15|-
TGTGCCAGCAGTTCCCCCCAGGGCAGGGGAAATGAGCAGTTCTTC
CASSSPQGRGNEQFF
>TRBV25-1|-|TRBJ2-7|16|-
TGTGCCAGCAGTGACGGCTCGGGGGCCCTTTCCTACGAGCAGTACTTC
CASSDGSGALSYEQYF
>TRBV28|-|TRBJ2-1|11|-
TGTGCCAGCAGTTTTATGGCATGGCAGTTCTTC
CASSFMAWQFF
>TRBV4-2|-|TRBJ2-7|11|-
TGTGCCAGCAGCCATTCCTACGAGCAGTACTTC
CASSHSYEQYF
>TRBV7-9|once|TRBJ2-7|15|TRBD2
TGTGCCAGCAGCTTGTTGGGCGGGAGCTCCTACGAGCAGTACTTC
CASSLLGGSSYEQYF
>TRBV6-5|-|TRBJ1-5|14|TRBD1
TGTGCCAGCAGCCTGGACAGGGTTTATCAGCCCCAGCATTTT
CASSLDRVYQPQHF
>TRBV7-3|-|TRBJ2-2|14|-
TGTGCCAGCAGTACCAGTGCGAACACCGGGGAGCTGTTTTTT
CASSTSANTGELFF
>TRBV7-9|-|TRBJ2-7|14|TRBD1
TGTGCCAGCAGCTTATTACAGGGGATCCACGAGCAGTACTTC
CASSLLQGIHEQYF
>TRBV10-3|-|TRBJ2-1|16|TRBD2
TGTGCCATCAGACCCGGGACTAGCGGGGGCAACAATGAGCAGTTCTTC
CAIRPGTSGGNNEQFF
>TRBV30|-|TRBJ2-7|11|-
TGTGCTTGGCGGGCTAGCTACGAGCAGTACTTC
CAWRASYEQYF
>TRBV6-5|-|TRBJ2-2|14|TRBD1
TGTGCCAGCGTAGGGGGCGGCACCGGCCGCGGGCTGTTTTTT
CASVGGGTGRGLFF
>TRBV7-2|-|TRBJ2-3|15|TRBD2
TGTGCCAGCAGTGAGCCCGGGACTAGGTCCCATACGCAGTATTTT
CASSEPGTRSHTQYF
>TRBV6-5|-|TRBJ1-5|14|-
TGTGCCAGCAGTTACTCGGTCGGTAATCAGCCCCAGCATTTT
CASSYSVGNQPQHF
>TRBV27|-|TRBJ2-3|13|TRBD1
TGTGCCAGCACGGACAGGGTAACAGATACGCAGTATTTT
CASTDRVTDTQYF
>TRBV2|-|TRBJ2-7|14|-
TGTGCCAGCAGTGAAGGCAGGGGAGGCTACGAGCAGTACTTC
CASSEGRGGYEQYF
>TRBV7-8|-|TRBJ1-1|14|-
TGTGCCAGCAGCTCTCGGGCGGGGAACACTGAAGCTTTCTTT
CASSSRAGNTEAFF
>TRBV6-5|-|TRBJ2-1|16|TRBD2
TGTGCCAGCAGTTACTCGACTAGCGGGAGGGGAAATGAGCAGTTCTTC
CASSYSTSGRGNEQFF